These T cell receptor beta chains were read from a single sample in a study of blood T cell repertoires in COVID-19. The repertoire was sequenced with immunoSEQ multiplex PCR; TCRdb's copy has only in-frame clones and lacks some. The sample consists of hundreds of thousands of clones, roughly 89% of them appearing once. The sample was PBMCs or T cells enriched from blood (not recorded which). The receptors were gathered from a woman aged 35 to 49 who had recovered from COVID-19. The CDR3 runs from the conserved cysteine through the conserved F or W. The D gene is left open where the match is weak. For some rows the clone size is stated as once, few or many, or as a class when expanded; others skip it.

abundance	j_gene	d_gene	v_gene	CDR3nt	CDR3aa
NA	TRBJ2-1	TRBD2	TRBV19	TGTGCCAGTAGTCCCAAGCGGGAGCCCCACAATGAGCAGTTCTTC	CASSPKREPHNEQFF
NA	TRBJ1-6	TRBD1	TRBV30	TGTGCCTGGAGTGTACAGGGGGATTCACCCCTCCACTTT	CAWSVQGDSPLHF
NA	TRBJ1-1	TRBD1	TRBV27	TGTGCCAGCAGTTTTACGGGACAGGGGGCGTTAGCTTTCTTT	CASSFTGQGALAFF
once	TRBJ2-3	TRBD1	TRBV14	TGTGCCAGCAGCCAAATTTTAGGACAGGGGGCCGGTGATACGCAGTATTTT	CASSQILGQGAGDTQYF
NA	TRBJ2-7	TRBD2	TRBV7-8	TGTGCCAGCAGCTCAGAAGGACTAGGCGCCTACGAGCAGTACTTC	CASSSEGLGAYEQYF
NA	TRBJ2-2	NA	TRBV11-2	TGTGCCAGCAGCTTGAGTGGTGGCGGGGAGCTGTTTTTT	CASSLSGGGELFF
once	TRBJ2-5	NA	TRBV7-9	TGTGCCAGCAGCTTACGTCGGGGTCAGGGGGGAGAGACCCAGTACTTC	CASSLRRGQGGETQYF
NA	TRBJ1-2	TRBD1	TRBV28	TGTGCCAGCAGTTTTGGACAGGGGGGGTATGGCTACACCTTC	CASSFGQGGYGYTF
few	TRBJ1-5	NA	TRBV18	TGTGCCAGCTCACCTCGCGGTATGGGGGGGAATCAGCCCCAGCATTTT	CASSPRGMGGNQPQHF
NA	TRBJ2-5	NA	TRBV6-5	TGTGCCAGCAGTTACCTTGAGACCCAGTACTTC	CASSYLETQYF
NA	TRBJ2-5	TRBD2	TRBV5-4	TGTGCCAGCAGCTTGCGGACGGGAGGGGGGGAGACCCAGTACTTC	CASSLRTGGGETQYF
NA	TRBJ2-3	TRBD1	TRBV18	TGTGCCAGCTCACCCATTGGACAGGAGTGGGGTAGCACAGATACGCAGTATTTT	CASSPIGQEWGSTDTQYF
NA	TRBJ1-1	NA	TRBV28	TGTGCCAGCAGTTTAACCAGGGAAGCTTTCTTT	CASSLTREAFF
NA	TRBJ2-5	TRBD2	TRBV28	TGTGCCAGCAGTGATTCTAGGCTAGCGGGATCGGAGACCCAGTACTTC	CASSDSRLAGSETQYF
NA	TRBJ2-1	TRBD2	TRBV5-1	TGCGCCAGCAGCTTGTTGACTAGCGGAAGGTACAATGAGCAGTTCTTC	CASSLLTSGRYNEQFF
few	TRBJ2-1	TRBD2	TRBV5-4	TGTGCCAGCAGCTTGGCAGGACTAGCGGGCAATGAGCAGTTCTTC	CASSLAGLAGNEQFF
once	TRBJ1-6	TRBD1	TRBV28	TGTGCCAGCAGTTACAGGGGATCACCCCTCCACTTT	CASSYRGSPLHF
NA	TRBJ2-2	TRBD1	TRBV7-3	TGTGCCAGCAGCTTAGGGACAGGATGGACCGGGGAGCTGTTTTTT	CASSLGTGWTGELFF
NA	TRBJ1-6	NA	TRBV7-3	TGTGCCAGCAGCTTAGGGGGGTATAATTCACCCCTCCACTTT	CASSLGGYNSPLHF
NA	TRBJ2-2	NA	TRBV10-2	TGCGCCAGCAGTGTATGGGGTGGGGGCAACACCGGGGAGCTGTTTTTT	CASSVWGGGNTGELFF